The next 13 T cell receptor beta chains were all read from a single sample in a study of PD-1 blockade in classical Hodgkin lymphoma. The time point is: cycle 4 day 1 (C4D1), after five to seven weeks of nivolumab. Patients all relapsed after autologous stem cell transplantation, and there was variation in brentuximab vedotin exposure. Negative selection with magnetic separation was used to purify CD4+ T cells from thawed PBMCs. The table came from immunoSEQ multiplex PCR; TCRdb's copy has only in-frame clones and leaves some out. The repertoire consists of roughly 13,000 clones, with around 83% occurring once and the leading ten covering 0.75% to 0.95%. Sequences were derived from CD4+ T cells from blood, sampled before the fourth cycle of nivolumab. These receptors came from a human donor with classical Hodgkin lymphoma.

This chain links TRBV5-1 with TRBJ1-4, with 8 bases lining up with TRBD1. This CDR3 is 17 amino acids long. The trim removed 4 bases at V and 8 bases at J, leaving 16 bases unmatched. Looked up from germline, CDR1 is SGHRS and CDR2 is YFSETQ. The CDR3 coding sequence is TGCGCCAGCAGCGTCGGACAGGGACCTATGCAACTGGAAAAACTGTTTTTT. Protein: CASSVGQGPMQLEKLFF.

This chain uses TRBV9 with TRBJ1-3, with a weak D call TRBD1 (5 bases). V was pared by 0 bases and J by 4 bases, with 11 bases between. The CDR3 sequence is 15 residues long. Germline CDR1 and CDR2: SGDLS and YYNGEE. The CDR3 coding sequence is TGTGCCAGCAGCGTAGTAGGGGCGCGGGGAAACACCATATATTTT. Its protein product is CASSVVGARGNTIYF.

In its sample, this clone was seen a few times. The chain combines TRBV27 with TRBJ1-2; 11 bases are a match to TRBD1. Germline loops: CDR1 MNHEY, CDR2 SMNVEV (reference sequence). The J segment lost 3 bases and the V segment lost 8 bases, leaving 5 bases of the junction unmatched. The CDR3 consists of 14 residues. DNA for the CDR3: TGTGCCAGCGCCCGGGACAGGGGGTACTATGGCTACACCTTC. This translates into CASARDRGYYGYTF.

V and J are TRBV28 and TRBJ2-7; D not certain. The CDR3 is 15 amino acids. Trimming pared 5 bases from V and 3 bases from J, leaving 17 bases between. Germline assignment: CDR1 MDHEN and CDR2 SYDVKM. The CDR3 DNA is TGTGCCAGCAGTCCCCAGTCTATTCCCCTCTACGAGCAGTACTTC. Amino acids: CASSPQSIPLYEQYF.

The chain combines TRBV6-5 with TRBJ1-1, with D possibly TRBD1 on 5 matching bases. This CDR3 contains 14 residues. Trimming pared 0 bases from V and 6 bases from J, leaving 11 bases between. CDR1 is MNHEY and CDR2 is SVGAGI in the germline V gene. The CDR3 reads CASSYSLGGAEAFF. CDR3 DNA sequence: TGTGCCAGCAGTTACTCCCTGGGGGGGGCTGAAGCTTTCTTT.

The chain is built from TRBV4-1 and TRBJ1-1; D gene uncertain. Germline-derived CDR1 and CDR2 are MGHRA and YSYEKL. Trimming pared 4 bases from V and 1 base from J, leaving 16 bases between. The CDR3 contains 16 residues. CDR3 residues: CASSPMPLISNTEAFF. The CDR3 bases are TGCGCCAGCAGCCCGATGCCCCTTATCTCGAACACTGAAGCTTTCTTT.

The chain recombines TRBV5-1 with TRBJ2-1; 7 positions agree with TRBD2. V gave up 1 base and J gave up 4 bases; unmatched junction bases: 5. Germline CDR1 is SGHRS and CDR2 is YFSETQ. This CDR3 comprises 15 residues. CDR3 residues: CASSLSGTNYNEQFF. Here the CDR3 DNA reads TGCGCCAGCAGCTTGAGCGGGACCAATTACAATGAGCAGTTCTTC.

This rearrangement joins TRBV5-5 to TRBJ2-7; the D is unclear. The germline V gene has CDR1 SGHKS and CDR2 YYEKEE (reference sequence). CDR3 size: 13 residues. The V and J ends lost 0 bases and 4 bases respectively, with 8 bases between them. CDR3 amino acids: CASSLEDGYEQYF. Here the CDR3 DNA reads TGTGCCAGCAGCTTGGAGGACGGGTACGAGCAGTACTTC.

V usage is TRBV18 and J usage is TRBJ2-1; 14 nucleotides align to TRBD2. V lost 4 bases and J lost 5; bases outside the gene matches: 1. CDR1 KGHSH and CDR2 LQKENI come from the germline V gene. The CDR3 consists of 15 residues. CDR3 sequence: CASSRGLAGDNEQFF. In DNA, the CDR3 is TGTGCCAGCTCACGGGGACTAGCGGGAGACAATGAGCAGTTCTTC.

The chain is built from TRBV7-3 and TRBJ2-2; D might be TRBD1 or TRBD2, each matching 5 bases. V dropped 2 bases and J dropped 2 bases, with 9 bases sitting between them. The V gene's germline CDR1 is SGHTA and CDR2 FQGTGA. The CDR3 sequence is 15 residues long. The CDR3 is CASSLGTVNTGELFF. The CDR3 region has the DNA TGTGCCAGCAGCTTAGGGACCGTTAACACCGGGGAGCTGTTTTTT.

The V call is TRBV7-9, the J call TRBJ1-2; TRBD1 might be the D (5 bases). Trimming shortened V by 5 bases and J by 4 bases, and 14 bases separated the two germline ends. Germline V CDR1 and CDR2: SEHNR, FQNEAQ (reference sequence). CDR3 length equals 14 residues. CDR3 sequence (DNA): TGTGCCAGCAGCCCCCGGGACCGCTCCTATGGCTACACCTTC. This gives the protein CASSPRDRSYGYTF.

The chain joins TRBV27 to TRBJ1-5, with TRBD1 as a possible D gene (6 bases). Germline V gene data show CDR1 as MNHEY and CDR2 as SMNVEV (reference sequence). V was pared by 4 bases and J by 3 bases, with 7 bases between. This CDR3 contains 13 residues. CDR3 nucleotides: TGTGCCAGCAGTTGGACAGTCAATCAGCCCCAGCATTTT. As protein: CASSWTVNQPQHF.

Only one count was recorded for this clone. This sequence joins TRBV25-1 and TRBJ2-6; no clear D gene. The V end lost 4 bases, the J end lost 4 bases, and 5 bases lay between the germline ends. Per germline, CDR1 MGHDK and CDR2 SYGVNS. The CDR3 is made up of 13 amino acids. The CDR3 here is CASSVGGANVLTF. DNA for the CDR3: TGTGCCAGCAGTGTTGGCGGGGCCAACGTCCTGACTTTC.